This TCR beta chain originates from a study of blood T cell repertoires in COVID-19. Study information: The United States, Italy and Spain provided the acute and convalescent COVID-19 samples. Sample material is recorded as cDNA or gDNA derived from T cells, B-cell-depleted T cells, or PBMCs.

The method was immunoSEQ multiplex PCR; TCRdb's version includes in-frame clones alone and lacks a portion of them. The table lists roughly 150,000 clones, under 85% of them singletons, with approximately 7% in the top ten. The germline V and J ends were trimmed by 4 bases and 5 bases, with 15 bases remaining between them. This CDR3 spans 14 amino acids. Germline lookup yields CDR1 SGHRS and CDR2 YFSETQ. Sequencing was done on a sample of peripheral blood. The chain is built from TRBV5-1 and TRBJ2-5; D perhaps matches TRBD2 (6 bases). This TCR came from a man older than 75 with COVID-19, enrolled during active disease. CDR3 residues: CASSPNLGRETQYF. CDR3 nucleotides: TGCGCCAGCAGCCCGAACTTAGGGAGGGAGACCCAGTACTTC.